This T cell receptor (beta chain) was captured in a study of CD8 T cells in Susac syndrome. General study findings and limits: The number of individuals included in the study's TCR sequencing and HLA analysis was acknowledged as relatively small.

An input of roughly 0.45 to 1 ug of RNA was subjected to reverse transcription using random hexamers. TCRdb ran MiXCR on the immunoSEQ multiplex PCR reads and lists one entry per CDR3 protein. The sample lists 120,000 or so distinct CDR3 sequences, approximately 94% seen once, with around 0.12% in the top ten. As for this clonotype: What it binds is unknown.

This CDR3 has 13 residues. Germline assignment: CDR1 MNHNY and CDR2 SVGAGI (reference sequence). The germline V and J ends were trimmed by 6 bases and 5 bases, with 13 bases remaining between them. J is TRBJ2-5 and V is TRBV6-6; possibly TRBD2 for D (6 bases). The origin of this receptor is a human donor with multiple sclerosis. The source material was CD4+ T cells from PBMCs. In DNA, the CDR3 is TGTGCCAGCAGAGGAGGGTCGAGGGAGACCCAGTACTTC. This translates into CASRGGSRETQYF.